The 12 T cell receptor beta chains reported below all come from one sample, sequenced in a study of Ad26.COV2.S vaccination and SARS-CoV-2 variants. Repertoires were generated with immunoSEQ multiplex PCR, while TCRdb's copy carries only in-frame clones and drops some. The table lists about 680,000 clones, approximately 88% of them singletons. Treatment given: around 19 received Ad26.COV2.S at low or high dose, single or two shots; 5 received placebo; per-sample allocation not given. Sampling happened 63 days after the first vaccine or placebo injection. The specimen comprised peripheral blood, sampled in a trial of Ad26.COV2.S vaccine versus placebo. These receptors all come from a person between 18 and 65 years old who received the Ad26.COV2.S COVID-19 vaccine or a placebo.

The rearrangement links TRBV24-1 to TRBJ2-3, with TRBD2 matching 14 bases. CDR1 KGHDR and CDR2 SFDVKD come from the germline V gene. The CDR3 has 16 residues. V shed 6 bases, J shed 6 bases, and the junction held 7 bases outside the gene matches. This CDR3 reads CATSPPWTSGRDTQYF. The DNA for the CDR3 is TGTGCCACCAGTCCCCCGTGGACTAGCGGGAGGGATACGCAGTATTTT.

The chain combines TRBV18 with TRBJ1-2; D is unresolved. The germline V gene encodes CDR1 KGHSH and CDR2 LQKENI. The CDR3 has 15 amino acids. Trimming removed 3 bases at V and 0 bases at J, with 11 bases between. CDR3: CASSPPGGSNYGYTF. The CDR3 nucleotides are TGTGCCAGCTCACCTCCCGGTGGCTCTAACTATGGCTACACCTTC.

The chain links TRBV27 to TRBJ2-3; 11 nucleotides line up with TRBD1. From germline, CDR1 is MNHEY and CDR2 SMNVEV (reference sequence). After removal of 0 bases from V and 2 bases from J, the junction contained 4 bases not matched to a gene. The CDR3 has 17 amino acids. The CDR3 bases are TGTGCCAGCAGTTTATCCCCTGGACAGGGGGCCACAGATACGCAGTATTTT. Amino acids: CASSLSPGQGATDTQYF.

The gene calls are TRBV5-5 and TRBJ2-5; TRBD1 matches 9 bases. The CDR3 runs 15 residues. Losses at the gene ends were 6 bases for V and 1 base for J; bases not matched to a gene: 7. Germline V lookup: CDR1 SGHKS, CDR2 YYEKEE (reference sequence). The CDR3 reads CASIDRDRAQETQYF. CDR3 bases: TGTGCCAGCATCGACCGGGACAGGGCCCAAGAGACCCAGTACTTC.

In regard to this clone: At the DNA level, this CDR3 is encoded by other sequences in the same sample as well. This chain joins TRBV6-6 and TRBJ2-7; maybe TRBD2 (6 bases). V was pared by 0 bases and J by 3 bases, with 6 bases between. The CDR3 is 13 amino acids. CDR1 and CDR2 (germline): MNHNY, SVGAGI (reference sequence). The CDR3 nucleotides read TGTGCCAGCAGTTACTCGACTAGCTACGAGCAGTACTTC. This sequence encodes CASSYSTSYEQYF.

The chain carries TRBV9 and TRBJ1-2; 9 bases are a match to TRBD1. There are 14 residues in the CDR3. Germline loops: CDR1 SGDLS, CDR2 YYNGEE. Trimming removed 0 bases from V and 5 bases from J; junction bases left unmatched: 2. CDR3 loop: CASSVGTGAYGYTF. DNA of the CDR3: TGTGCCAGCAGCGTAGGGACAGGGGCTTATGGCTACACCTTC.

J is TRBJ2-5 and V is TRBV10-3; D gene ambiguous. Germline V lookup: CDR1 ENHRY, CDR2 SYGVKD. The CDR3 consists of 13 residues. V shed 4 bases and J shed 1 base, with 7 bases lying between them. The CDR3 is CAISAQPQETQYF. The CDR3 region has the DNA TGTGCCATCAGTGCACAGCCCCAAGAGACCCAGTACTTC.

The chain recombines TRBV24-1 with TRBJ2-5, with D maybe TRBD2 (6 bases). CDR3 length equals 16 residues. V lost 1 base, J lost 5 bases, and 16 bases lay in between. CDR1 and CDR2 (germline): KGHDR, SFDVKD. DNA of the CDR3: TGTGCCACCAGTGATTTCCCCGGAGGGAGCGGGGAGACCCAGTACTTC. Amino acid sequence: CATSDFPGGSGETQYF.

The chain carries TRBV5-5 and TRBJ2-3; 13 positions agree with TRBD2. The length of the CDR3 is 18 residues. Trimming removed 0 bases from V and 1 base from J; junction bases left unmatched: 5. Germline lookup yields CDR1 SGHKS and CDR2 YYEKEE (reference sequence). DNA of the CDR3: TGTGCCAGCAGCTTGGGGACTAGCGGGAGTTGGGGCACAGATACGCAGTATTTT. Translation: CASSLGTSGSWGTDTQYF.

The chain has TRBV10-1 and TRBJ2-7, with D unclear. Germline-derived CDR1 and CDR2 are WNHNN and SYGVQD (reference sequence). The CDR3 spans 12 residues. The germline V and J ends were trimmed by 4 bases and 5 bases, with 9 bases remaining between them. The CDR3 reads CASSGNIDEQYF. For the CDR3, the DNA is TGCGCCAGCAGTGGGAACATTGACGAGCAGTACTTC.

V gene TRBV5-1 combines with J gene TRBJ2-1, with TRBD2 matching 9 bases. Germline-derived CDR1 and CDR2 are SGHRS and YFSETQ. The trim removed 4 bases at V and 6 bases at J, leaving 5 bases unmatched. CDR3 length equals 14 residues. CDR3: CASSQGLAGNEQFF. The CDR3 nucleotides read TGCGCCAGCAGCCAGGGACTAGCAGGCAATGAGCAGTTCTTC.

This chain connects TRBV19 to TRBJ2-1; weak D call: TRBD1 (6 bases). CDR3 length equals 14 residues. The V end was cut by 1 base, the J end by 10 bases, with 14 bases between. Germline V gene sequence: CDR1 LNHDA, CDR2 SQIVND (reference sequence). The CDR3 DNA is TGTGCCAGTAGTATAGGCGACAGGATTGGCGAGCAGTTCTTC. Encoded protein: CASSIGDRIGEQFF.